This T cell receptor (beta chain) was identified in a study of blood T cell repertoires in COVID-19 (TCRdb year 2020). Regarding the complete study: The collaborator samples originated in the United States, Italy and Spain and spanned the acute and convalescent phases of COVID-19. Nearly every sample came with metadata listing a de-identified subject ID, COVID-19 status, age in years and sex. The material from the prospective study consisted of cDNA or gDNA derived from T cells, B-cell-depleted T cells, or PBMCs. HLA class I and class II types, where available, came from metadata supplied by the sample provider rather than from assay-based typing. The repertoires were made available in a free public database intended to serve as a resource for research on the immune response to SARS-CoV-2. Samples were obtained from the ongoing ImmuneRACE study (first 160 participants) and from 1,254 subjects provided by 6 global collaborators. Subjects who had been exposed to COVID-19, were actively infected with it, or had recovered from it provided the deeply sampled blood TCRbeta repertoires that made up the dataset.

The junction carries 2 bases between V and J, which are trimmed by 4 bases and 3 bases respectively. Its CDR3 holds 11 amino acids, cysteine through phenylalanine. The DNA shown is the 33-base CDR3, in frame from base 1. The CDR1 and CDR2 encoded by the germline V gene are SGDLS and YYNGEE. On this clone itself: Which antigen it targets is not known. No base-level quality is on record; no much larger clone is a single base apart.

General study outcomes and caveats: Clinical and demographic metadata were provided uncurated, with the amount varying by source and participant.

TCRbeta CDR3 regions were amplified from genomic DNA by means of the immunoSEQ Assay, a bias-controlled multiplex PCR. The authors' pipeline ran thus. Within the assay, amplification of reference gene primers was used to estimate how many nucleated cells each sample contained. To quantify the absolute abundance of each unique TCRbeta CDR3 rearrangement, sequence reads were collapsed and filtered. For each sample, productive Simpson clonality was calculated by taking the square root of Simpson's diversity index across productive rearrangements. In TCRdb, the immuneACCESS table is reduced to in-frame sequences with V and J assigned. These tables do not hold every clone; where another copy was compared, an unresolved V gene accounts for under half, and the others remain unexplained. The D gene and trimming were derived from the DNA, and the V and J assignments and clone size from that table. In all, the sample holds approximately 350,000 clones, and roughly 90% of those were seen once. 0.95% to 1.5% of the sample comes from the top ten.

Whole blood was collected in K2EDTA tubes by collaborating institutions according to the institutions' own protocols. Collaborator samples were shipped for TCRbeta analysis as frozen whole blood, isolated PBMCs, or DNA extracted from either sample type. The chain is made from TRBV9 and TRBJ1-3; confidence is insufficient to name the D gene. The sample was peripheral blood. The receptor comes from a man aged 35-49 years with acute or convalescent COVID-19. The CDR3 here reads CASSYGNTIYF. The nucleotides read TGTGCCAGCAGCTATGGAAACACCATATATTTT.